This T cell receptor beta chain was found in a study of CD8+ T cells in alopecia areata. The wider study: Graft recipients were approximately 6-10-week-old female C3H/HeJ mice, and donor skin originated from roughly 6-13-month-old C3H/HeJ mice with spontaneous alopecia. Study-wide findings and caveats: Clonality in lesional scalp, especially alopecia totalis/universalis, exceeded that of normal scalp. Sequencing of scalp samples also captures resident alphabeta T cells of normal skin. With patients, TCR sharing proved less clear than in mice, a difference possibly related to HLA.

The CDR3 runs 13 residues. The V segment lost 9 bases and the J segment 0 bases; nucleotides outside the gene matches: 6. Per germline, CDR1 NSHNY and CDR2 SYGAGN. Extracted RNA was reverse transcribed, and the resulting cDNA served as sequencing template. Sequencing was performed with immunoSEQ multiplex PCR; in TCRdb, only in-frame clones are kept and a portion is missing. The specimen has some 120,000 clones, none found just once. This clone appeared a few times. Its antigen is unidentified. Gene names are mouse gene names. The missing CDR3 end, 4 residues past where the read stops, is filled in from the germline J gene.

V gene TRBV13-1 combines with J gene TRBJ2-7; TRBD2 matches 7 bases. The material sequenced was lesional skin. This TCR was recovered from a C3H/HeJ mouse with alopecia areata. MHC haplotype here: H2-k. CDR3 residues: CAISLGSSYEQYF. The part of the CDR3 DNA that was read is TGTGCCATCTCACTGGGGTCCTCCTAT.